One and the same sample provided the 18 T cell receptor beta chains below, sequenced in a study of blood T cell repertoires in COVID-19. Sequencing used immunoSEQ multiplex PCR; TCRdb keeps in-frame clones, though not all of them. The table lists hundreds of thousands of clones, roughly 90% of them singletons. The sample taken for sequencing was peripheral blood. These receptors were collected from a man aged 35 to 55 with acute or convalescent COVID-19.

This chain joins TRBV4-1 and TRBJ1-1; D perhaps matches TRBD1 (5 bases). The length of the CDR3 is 16 residues. V was cut by 4 bases and J by 4 bases, with 19 bases left in between. In germline, CDR1 is MGHRA, CDR2 YSYEKL. The CDR3 DNA sequence: TGCGCCAGCAGCCCGCCCCCGCAGGGCGAGGCCACTGAAGCTTTCTTT. This gives the protein CASSPPPQGEATEAFF.

The chain carries TRBV27 and TRBJ2-5; TRBD2 matches at 7 bases. The CDR3 sequence is 15 residues long. Germline assignment: CDR1 MNHEY and CDR2 SMNVEV (reference sequence). V lost 0 bases to trimming and J lost 5 bases; unmatched junction nucleotides: 6. The CDR3: CASSLSWGGGETQYF. In DNA, the CDR3 is TGTGCCAGCAGTTTATCGTGGGGGGGTGGGGAGACCCAGTACTTC.

This rearrangement joins TRBV20-1 to TRBJ2-7; D uncertain. The CDR3 extends over 11 amino acids. Germline V gene data show CDR1 as DFQATT and CDR2 as SNEGSKA (reference sequence). Trimming took 0 bases from V and 5 from J, leaving 5 bases between them. The CDR3 here is CSARDADEQYF. CDR3 sequence (DNA): TGCAGTGCTAGAGACGCGGACGAGCAGTACTTC.

The chain employs TRBV10-3 and TRBJ1-1; D perhaps matches TRBD1 (6 bases). Germline assignment: CDR1 ENHRY and CDR2 SYGVKD. The CDR3 loop spans 11 amino acids. Trimming shortened V by 9 bases and J by 6 bases, and 11 bases separated the two germline ends. CDR3 DNA: TGTGCCATGGGACACGGTGCTGAAGCTTTCTTT. As protein: CAMGHGAEAFF.

V is TRBV19 and J is TRBJ2-3; no clear D gene. The CDR3 has 13 residues. The V gene's germline CDR1 is LNHDA and CDR2 SQIVND (reference sequence). The V and J ends lost 2 bases and 6 bases respectively, with 9 bases between them. CDR3 protein: CASSIIWPDTQYF. The CDR3 DNA reads TGTGCCAGTAGTATAATTTGGCCTGATACGCAGTATTTT.

CDR3 protein: CASSQESGPSYEQYF. CDR3 nucleotides: TGTGCCAGCAGCCAAGAGAGCGGGCCCTCCTACGAGCAGTACTTC. This chain joins TRBV4-2 and TRBJ2-7, with D possibly being TRBD2 (6 bases). Germline values: CDR1 LGHNA, CDR2 YNFKEQ. This CDR3 is built from 15 residues. V lost 0 bases, J lost 0 bases, and 9 bases lay in between.

The genes are TRBV4-3 and TRBJ2-6, with a tentative D call TRBD1 (5 bases). V dropped 4 bases and J dropped 0 bases, with 13 bases sitting between them. The CDR3 sequence is 17 residues long. The V gene's germline CDR1 is LGHNA and CDR2 YSLEER. The CDR3 DNA sequence: TGCGCCAGCAGCCCAGAGATAAGGGGCTCTGGGGCCAACGTCCTGACTTTC. It translates to CASSPEIRGSGANVLTF.

About this clone itself: Distinct nucleotide sequences in the sample also encode this CDR3. The chain carries TRBV27 and TRBJ2-7; 11 bases are shared with TRBD1. CDR3 size: 15 residues. Trimming removed 3 bases from V and 4 bases from J; junction bases left unmatched: 5. Germline CDR1 reads MNHEY; CDR2 reads SMNVEV (reference sequence). This CDR3 reads CASSLTGTGGYEQYF. CDR3 DNA: TGTGCCAGCAGTTTGACCGGGACAGGGGGGTACGAGCAGTACTTC.

The rearrangement joins TRBV5-1 to TRBJ2-7, with D tentatively TRBD1 (6 bases). V was shortened by 5 bases and J by 3 bases, with 9 bases between the two germline ends. Germline values: CDR1 SGHRS, CDR2 YFSETQ. This CDR3 region has 12 residues. The CDR3 protein is CASRQGNYEQYF. As DNA, the CDR3 is TGCGCCAGCAGACAGGGAAACTACGAGCAGTACTTC.

J is TRBJ2-2 and V is TRBV7-3, with D maybe TRBD1 (6 bases). CDR1 is SGHTA, CDR2 FQGTGA, per germline. Trimming removed 1 base at V and 7 bases at J, with 10 bases between. This CDR3 spans 14 amino acids. The CDR3 DNA sequence: TGTGCCAGCAGCTTAAGCAGGGGCGGCGGGGAGCTGTTTTTT. It translates to CASSLSRGGGELFF.

This chain joins TRBV2 and TRBJ1-4, with 10 bases that match TRBD1. The length of the CDR3 is 16 residues. Germline CDR1 reads SNHLY; CDR2 reads FYNNEI. Unmatched junction bases numbered 16, after V lost 7 bases and J lost 11 bases. The CDR3 DNA sequence: TGTGCCAGCACCCCGGGGAAAGGACAGGGGGTAGAGAAACTGTTTTTT. As protein: CASTPGKGQGVEKLFF.

The count of this clone is one. This rearrangement joins TRBV19 to TRBJ2-5; D is perhaps TRBD2 (7 bases). The CDR3 is made up of 14 amino acids. From germline, CDR1 is LNHDA and CDR2 SQIVND (reference sequence). The V end was cut by 10 bases, the J end by 1 base, with 16 bases between. CDR3 sequence (DNA): TGTGCCACCGCCCGGGGAGGGGGCCAAGAGACCCAGTACTTC. This codes for CATARGGGQETQYF. The full variable domain, with the rest looked up from reference TRBV19 and TRBJ2-5, is DGGITQSPKYLFRKEGQNVTLSCEQNLNHDAMYWYRQDPGQGLRLIYYSQIVNDFQKGDIAEGYSVSREKKESFPLTVTSAQKNPTAFYLCATARGGGQETQYFGPGTRLLVL.

The chain carries TRBV6-1 and TRBJ1-3, with unresolved D. The CDR3 contains 14 residues. From germline, CDR1 is MNHNS and CDR2 SASEGT. With 4 bases removed from V and 5 bases from J, the gap between germline ends came to 12 bases. The CDR3 coding sequence is TGTGCCAGCAGTGGACCGGGGAGCCGAAACACCATATATTTT. This translates into CASSGPGSRNTIYF.

In regard to this clone: Other DNA sequences in this specimen translate into the identical CDR3. This chain joins TRBV28 and TRBJ2-7; TRBD1 matches at 9 bases. CDR3 length equals 13 residues. V shed 5 bases, J shed 4 bases, and the junction held 3 bases outside the gene matches. Germline loops: CDR1 MDHEN, CDR2 SYDVKM. The CDR3, as DNA: TGTGCCAGCAGTAGGGACAGGGCGTACGAGCAGTACTTC. Its translation: CASSRDRAYEQYF.

This chain uses TRBV2 with TRBJ2-1; no clear D gene. This CDR3 contains 15 residues. Trimming removed 3 bases from V and 0 bases from J, with 9 bases in between. Germline CDR1 and CDR2: SNHLY and FYNNEI. In nucleotides, the CDR3 is TGTGCCAGCAGTGATTCTAGAAGCTCCTACAATGAGCAGTTCTTC. It yields the protein CASSDSRSSYNEQFF.

The genes are TRBV5-4 and TRBJ1-1, with D maybe TRBD1 (5 bases). V was pared by 7 bases and J by 6 bases, with 13 bases between. Germline loops: CDR1 SGHNT, CDR2 YYREEE (reference sequence). This CDR3 spans 12 amino acids. The CDR3 region has the DNA TGTGCCAGCGAAGGGGCGGGGTCTGAAGCTTTCTTT. This gives the protein CASEGAGSEAFF. Based on the CDR3 plus reference TRBV5-4 and TRBJ1-1, the full variable domain is ETGVTQSPTHLIKTRGQQVTLRCSSQSGHNTVSWYQQALGQGPQFIFQYYREEENGRGNFPPRFSGLQFPNYSSELNVNALELDDSALYLCASEGAGSEAFFGQGTRLTVV.

This chain joins TRBV24-1 and TRBJ2-3, with D tentatively TRBD2 (6 bases). There are 16 residues in the CDR3. The germline CDR1 and CDR2 sequences are KGHDR and SFDVKD. V lost 3 bases and J lost 3, with 15 bases in between. The CDR3: CATSDGRNRETDTQYF. CDR3 DNA: TGTGCCACCAGTGATGGGAGGAACAGAGAAACAGATACGCAGTATTTT.

CDR3 amino acids: CASSLEGQGGHEQYF. In DNA form, the CDR3 reads TGTGCCAGCAGTTTAGAGGGACAGGGGGGGCACGAGCAGTACTTC. The chain carries TRBV2 and TRBJ2-7; TRBD1 matches 11 bases. Germline V lookup: CDR1 SNHLY, CDR2 FYNNEI. J gave up 5 bases and V 5 bases, and 8 bases lay outside the gene matches. The CDR3 consists of 15 residues.